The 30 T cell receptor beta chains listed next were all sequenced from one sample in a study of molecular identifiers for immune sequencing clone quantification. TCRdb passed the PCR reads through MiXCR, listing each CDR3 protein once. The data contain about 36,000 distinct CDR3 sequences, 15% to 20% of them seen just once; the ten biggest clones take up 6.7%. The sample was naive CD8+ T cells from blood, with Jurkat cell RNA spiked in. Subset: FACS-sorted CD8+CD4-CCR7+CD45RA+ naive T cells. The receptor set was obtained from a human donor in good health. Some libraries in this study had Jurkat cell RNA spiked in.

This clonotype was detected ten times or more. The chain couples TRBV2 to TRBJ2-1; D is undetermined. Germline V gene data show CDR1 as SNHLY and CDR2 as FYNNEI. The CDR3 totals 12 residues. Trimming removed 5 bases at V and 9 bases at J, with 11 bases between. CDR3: CASSSPPSEQFF. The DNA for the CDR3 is TGTGCCAGCAGTTCGCCCCCGAGTGAGCAGTTCTTC.

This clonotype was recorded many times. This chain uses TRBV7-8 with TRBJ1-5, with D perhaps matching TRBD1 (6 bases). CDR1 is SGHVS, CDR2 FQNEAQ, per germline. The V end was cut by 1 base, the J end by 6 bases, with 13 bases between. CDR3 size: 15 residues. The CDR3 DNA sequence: TGTGCCAGCAGCTTAGGTCTGGGGGCCCGTCAGCCCCAGCATTTT. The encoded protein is CASSLGLGARQPQHF. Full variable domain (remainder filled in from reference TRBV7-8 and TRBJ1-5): GAGVSQSPRYKVAKRGQDVALRCDPISGHVSLFWYQQALGQGPEFLTYFQNEAQLDKSGLPSDRFFAERPEGSVSTLKIQRTQQEDSAVYLCASSLGLGARQPQHFGDGTRLSIL.

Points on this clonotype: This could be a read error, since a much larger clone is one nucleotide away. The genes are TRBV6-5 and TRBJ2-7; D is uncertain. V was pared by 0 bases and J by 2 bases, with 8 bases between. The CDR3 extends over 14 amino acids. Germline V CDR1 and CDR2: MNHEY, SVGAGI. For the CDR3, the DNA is TGTGCCAGCAGTTACTCGGCAGGAACCTACGAGCAGTACTTC. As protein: CASSYSAGTYEQYF.

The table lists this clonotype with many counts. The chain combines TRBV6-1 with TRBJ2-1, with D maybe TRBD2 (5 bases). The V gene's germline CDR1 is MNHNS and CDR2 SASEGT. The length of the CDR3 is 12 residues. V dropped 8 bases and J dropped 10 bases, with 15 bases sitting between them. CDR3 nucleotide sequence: TGTGCCAGCGCGGGCCCAAAGGAAGAGCAGTTCTTC. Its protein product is CASAGPKEEQFF.

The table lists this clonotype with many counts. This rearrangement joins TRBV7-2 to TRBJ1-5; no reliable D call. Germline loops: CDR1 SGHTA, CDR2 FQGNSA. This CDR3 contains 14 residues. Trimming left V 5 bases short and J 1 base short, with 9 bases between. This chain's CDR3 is CASSPKVSNQPQHF. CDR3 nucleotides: TGTGCCAGCAGCCCAAAAGTAAGCAATCAGCCCCAGCATTTT.

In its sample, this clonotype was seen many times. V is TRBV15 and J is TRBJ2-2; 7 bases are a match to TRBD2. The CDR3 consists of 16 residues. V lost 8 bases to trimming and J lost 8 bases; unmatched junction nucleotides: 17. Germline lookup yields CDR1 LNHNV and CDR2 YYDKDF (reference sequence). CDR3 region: CATPREAGVISGELFF. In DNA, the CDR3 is TGTGCCACCCCCCGGGAGGCGGGAGTAATTTCGGGGGAGCTGTTTTTT. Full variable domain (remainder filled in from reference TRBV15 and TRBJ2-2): DAMVIQNPRYQVTQFGKPVTLSCSQTLNHNVMYWYQQKSSQAPKLLFHYYDKDFNNEADTPDNFQSRRPNTSFCFLDIRSPGLGDTAMYLCATPREAGVISGELFFGEGSRLTVL.

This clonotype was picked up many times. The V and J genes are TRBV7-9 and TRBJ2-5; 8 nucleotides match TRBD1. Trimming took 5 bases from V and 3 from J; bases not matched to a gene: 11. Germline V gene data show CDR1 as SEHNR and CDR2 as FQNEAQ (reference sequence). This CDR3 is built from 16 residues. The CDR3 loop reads CASSMTLDRGEETQYF. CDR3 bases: TGTGCCAGCAGCATGACGTTAGACAGGGGTGAAGAGACCCAGTACTTC.

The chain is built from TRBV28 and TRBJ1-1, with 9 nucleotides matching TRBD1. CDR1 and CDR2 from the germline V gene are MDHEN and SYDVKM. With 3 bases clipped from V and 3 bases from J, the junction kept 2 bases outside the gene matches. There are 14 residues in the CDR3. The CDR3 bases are TGTGCCAGCAGTTTGTGGACAGGGGACACTGAAGCTTTCTTT. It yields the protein CASSLWTGDTEAFF.

The CDR3 DNA is TGTGCCAGCAGCACGGACTGGGGGGCGTGGGAACAGTACTTC. It is translated as CASSTDWGAWEQYF. V gene TRBV12-3 or TRBV12-4 combines with J gene TRBJ2-7; either TRBD1 or TRBD2 may supply D (6 bases each). Deletions cut 6 bases from V and 10 bases from J, with 22 bases between. There are 14 residues in the CDR3.

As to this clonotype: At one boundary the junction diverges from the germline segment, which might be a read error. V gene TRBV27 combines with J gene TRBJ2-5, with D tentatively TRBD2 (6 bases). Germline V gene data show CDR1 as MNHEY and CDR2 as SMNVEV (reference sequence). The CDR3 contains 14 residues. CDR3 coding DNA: TGTGCCTGCAGTTCCTCACTAGCTTGGGGGACCCGGTACTTC. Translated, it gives CACSSSLAWGTRYF.

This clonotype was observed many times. The CDR3 region has the DNA TGTGCCAGCAGTTTAGGGTCAGCTGAGCAGTTCTTC. Protein product: CASSLGSAEQFF. The gene calls are TRBV12-3 or TRBV12-4 and TRBJ2-1; no clear D gene. Trimming removed 1 base at V and 9 bases at J, with 7 bases between. There are 12 residues in the CDR3.

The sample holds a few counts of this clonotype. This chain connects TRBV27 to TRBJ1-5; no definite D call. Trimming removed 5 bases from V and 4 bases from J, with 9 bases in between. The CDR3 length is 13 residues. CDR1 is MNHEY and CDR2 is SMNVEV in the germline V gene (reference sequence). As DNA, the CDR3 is TGTGCCAGCAGTAGCGGAGAAAATCAGCCCCAGCATTTT. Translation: CASSSGENQPQHF.

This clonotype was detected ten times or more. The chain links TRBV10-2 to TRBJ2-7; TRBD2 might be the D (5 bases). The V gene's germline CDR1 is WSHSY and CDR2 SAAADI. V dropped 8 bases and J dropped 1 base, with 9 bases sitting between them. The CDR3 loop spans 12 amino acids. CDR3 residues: CASGLASYEQYF. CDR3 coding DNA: TGCGCCAGCGGGCTAGCTTCCTACGAGCAGTACTTC.

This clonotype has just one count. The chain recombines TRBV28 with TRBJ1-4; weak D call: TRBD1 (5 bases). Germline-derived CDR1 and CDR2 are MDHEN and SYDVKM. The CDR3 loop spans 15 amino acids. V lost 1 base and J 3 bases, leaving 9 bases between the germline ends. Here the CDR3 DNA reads TGTGCCAGCAGTTTATTTGGGGGGGCTAATGAAAAACTGTTTTTT. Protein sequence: CASSLFGGANEKLFF.

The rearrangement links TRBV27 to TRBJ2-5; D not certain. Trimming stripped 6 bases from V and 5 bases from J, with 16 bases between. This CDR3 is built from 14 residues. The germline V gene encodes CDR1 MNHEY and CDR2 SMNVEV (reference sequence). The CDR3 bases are TGTGCCAGCAGCCGCGAGGAATTCGGGGAGACCCAGTACTTC. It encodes CASSREEFGETQYF.

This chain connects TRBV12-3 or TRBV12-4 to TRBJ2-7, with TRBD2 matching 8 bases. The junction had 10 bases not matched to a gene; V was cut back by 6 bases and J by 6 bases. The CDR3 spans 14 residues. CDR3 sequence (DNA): TGTGCCAGCAGGTATTCTAGCGGGCCGGGCGAGCAGTACTTC. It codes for CASRYSSGPGEQYF.

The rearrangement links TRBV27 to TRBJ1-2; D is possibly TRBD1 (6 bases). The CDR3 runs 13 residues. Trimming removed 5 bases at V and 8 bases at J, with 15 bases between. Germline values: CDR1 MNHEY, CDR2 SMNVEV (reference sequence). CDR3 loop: CASSRQDQRGYTF. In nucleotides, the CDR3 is TGTGCCAGCAGTAGACAGGATCAACGAGGCTACACCTTC.

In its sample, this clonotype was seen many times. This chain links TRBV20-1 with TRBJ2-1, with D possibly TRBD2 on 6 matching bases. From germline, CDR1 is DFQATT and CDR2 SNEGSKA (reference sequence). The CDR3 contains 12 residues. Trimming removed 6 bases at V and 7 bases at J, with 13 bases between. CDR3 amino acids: CSAITRGNEQFF. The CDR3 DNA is TGCAGTGCCATCACGCGGGGAAATGAGCAGTTCTTC.

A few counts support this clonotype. The CDR3 DNA sequence: TGTGCCAGCAGCTTAGCAGGGCGTTCGCAAGAGACCCAGTACTTC. Translation gives CASSLAGRSQETQYF. The V call is TRBV7-9, the J call TRBJ2-5; D is undetermined. With 0 bases removed from V and 2 bases from J, the gap between germline ends came to 10 bases. The CDR3 covers 15 residues. CDR1 and CDR2 from the germline V gene are SEHNR and FQNEAQ (reference sequence).

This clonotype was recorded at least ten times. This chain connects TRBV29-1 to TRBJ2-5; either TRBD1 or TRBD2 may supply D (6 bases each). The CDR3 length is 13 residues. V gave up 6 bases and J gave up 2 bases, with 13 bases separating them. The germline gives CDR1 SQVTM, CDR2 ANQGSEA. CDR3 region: CSVAGGSQETQYF. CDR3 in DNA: TGCAGCGTAGCCGGGGGCTCGCAAGAGACCCAGTACTTC.

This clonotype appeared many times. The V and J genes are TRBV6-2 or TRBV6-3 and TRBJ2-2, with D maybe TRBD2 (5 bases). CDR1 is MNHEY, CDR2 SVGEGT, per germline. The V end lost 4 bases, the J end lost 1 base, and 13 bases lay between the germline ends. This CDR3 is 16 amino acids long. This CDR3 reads CASSSLNRENTGELFF. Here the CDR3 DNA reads TGTGCCAGCAGTTCCCTAAATCGGGAGAACACCGGGGAGCTGTTTTTT.

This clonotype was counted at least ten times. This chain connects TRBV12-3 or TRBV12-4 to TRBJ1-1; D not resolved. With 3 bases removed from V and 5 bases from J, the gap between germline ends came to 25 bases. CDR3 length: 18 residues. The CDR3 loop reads CASSFRRTEGYGSTEAFF. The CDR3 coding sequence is TGTGCCAGCAGTTTTAGGAGGACGGAGGGATATGGTTCTACTGAAGCTTTCTTT.

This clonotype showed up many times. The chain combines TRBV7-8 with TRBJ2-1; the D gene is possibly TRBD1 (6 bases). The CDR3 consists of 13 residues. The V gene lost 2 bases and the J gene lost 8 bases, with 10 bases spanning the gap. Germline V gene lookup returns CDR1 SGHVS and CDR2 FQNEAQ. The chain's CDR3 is CASSLTGTYEQFF. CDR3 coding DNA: TGTGCCAGCAGCTTAACCGGGACATATGAGCAGTTCTTC.

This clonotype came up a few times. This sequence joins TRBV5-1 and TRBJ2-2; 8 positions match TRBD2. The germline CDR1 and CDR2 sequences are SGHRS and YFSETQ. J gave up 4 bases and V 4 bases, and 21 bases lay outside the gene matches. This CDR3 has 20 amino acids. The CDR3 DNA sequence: TGCGCCAGCAGCCTACCACGGGGCAGATTAGCGGGACCTTCCACCGGGGAGCTGTTTTTT. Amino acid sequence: CASSLPRGRLAGPSTGELFF.

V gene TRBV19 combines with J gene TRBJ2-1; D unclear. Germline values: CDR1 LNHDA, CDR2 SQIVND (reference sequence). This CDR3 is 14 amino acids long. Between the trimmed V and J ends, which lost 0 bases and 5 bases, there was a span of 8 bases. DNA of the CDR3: TGTGCCAGTAGTATAGATGGACCACACAATGAGCAGTTCTTC. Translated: CASSIDGPHNEQFF.

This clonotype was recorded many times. The CDR3 sequence is CSAWGGLAGEYEQFF. CDR3 nucleotide sequence: TGCAGTGCTTGGGGGGGGCTAGCGGGAGAGTATGAGCAGTTCTTC. This chain links TRBV20-1 with TRBJ2-1; TRBD2 matches 10 bases. V gave up 5 bases and J gave up 8 bases; unmatched junction bases: 12. Per germline, CDR1 DFQATT and CDR2 SNEGSKA (reference sequence). This CDR3 contains 15 residues.

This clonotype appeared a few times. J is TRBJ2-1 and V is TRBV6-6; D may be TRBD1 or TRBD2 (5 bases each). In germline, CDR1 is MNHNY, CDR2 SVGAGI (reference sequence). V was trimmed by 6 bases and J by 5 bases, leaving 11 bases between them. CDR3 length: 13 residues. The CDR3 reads CASSWGRNNEQFF. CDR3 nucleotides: TGTGCCAGCAGCTGGGGACGGAACAATGAGCAGTTCTTC.

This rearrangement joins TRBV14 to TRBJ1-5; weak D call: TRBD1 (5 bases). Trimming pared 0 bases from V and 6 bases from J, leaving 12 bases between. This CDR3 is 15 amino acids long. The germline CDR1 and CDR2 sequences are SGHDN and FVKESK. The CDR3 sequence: CASSQEGQGGQPQHF. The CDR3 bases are TGTGCCAGCAGCCAAGAAGGTCAGGGTGGTCAGCCCCAGCATTTT.

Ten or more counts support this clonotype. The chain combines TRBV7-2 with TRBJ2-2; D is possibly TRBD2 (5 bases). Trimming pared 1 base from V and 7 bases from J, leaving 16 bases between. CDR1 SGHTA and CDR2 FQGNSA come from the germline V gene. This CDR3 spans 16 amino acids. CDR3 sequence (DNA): TGTGCCAGCAGCTTAGGGCTTGGAGTGGGGAGCGGGGAGCTGTTTTTT. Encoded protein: CASSLGLGVGSGELFF.

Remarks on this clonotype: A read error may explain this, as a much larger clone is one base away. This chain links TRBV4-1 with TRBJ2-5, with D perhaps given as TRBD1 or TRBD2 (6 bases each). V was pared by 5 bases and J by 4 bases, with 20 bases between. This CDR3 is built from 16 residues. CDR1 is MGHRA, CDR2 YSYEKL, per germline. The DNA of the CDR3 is TGCGCCAGCAGCTCTCGGGTAGGAGGAGGGGGAGAGACCCAGTACTTC. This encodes CASSSRVGGGGETQYF.